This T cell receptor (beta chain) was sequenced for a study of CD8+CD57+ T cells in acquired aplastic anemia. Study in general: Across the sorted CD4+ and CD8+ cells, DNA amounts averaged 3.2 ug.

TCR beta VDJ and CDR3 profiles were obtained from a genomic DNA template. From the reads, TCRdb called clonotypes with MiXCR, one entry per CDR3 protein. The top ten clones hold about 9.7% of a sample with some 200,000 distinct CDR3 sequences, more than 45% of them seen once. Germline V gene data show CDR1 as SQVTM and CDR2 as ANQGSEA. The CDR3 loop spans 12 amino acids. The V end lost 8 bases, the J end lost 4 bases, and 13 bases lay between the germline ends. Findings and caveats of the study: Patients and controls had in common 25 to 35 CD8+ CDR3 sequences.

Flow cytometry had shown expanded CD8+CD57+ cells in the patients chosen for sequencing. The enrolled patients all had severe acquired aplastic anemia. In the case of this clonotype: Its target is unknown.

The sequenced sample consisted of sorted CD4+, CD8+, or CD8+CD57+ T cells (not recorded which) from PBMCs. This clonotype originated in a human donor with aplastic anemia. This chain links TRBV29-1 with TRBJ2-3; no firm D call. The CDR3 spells CSLRRGADTQYF. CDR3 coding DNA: TGCAGCTTACGTCGCGGTGCAGATACGCAGTATTTT.